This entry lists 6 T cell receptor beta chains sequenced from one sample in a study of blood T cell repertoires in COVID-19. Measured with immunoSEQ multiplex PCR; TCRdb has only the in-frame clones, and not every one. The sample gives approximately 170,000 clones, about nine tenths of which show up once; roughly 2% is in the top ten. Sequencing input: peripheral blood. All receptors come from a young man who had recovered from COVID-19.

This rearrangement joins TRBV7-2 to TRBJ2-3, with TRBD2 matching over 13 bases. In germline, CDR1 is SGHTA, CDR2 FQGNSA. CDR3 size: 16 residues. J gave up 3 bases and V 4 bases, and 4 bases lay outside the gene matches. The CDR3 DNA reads TGTGCCAGCAGCTCAATACTAGCGGGAGGGACAGATACGCAGTATTTT. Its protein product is CASSSILAGGTDTQYF.

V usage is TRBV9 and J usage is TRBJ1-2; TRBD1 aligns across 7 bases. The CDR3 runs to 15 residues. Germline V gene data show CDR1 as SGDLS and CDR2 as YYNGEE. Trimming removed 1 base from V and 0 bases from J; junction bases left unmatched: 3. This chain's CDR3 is CASSVLGTANYGYTF. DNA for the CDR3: TGTGCCAGCAGCGTATTAGGGACAGCTAACTATGGCTACACCTTC.

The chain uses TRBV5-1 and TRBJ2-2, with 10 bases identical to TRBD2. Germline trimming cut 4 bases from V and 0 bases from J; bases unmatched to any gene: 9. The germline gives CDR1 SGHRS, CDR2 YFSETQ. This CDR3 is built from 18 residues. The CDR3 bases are TGCGCCAGCAGCCTAACCTTAGCGGGAGGATCGAACACCGGGGAGCTGTTTTTT. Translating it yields CASSLTLAGGSNTGELFF.

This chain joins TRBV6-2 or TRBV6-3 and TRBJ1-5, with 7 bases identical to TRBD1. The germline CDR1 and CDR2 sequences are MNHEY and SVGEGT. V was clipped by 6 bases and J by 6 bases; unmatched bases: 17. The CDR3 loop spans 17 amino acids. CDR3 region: CASSSSIDRAAGQPQHF. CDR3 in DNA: TGTGCCAGCAGCTCGTCCATTGACAGGGCGGCGGGTCAGCCCCAGCATTTT.

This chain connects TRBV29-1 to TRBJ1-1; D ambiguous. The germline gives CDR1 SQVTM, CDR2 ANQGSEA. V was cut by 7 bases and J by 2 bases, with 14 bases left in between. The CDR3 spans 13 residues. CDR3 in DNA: TGCAGCGGAAGAGGCAGAGCAAACACTGAAGCTTTCTTT. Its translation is CSGRGRANTEAFF.

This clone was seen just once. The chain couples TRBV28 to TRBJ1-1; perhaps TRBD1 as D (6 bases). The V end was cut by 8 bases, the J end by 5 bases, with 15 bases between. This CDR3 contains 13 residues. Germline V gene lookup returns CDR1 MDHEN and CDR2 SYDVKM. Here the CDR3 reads CASSWGRGTEAFF. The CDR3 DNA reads TGTGCCAGCTCCTGGGGGCGCGGGACTGAAGCTTTCTTT.